Described below is a single T cell receptor (beta chain) sequence and its context. V shed 4 bases and J 7 bases; nucleotides not matched to a gene: 13. Germline V gene sequence: CDR1 KGHDR, CDR2 SFDVKD. This CDR3 region has 16 residues. Both TCR beta VDJ combination and CDR3 sequence profiling were carried out. Genomic DNA was the template for this profiling. One entry per CDR3 protein results from TCRdb running MiXCR on the reads. The sample holds about 130,000 distinct CDR3 sequences, around 50% seen once. This specimen comes from a study of CD8+CD57+ T cells in acquired aplastic anemia. The chain has TRBV24-1 and TRBJ2-3; 7 bases match TRBD1. The receptor comes from a human donor in good health, serving as a control. Input material: sorted CD4+, CD8+, or CD8+CD57+ T cells (not recorded which) from PBMCs. CDR3 protein: CATSEEQGRAWNTQYF. The CDR3 DNA is TGTGCCACCAGTGAGGAACAGGGGCGAGCATGGAATACGCAGTATTTT.